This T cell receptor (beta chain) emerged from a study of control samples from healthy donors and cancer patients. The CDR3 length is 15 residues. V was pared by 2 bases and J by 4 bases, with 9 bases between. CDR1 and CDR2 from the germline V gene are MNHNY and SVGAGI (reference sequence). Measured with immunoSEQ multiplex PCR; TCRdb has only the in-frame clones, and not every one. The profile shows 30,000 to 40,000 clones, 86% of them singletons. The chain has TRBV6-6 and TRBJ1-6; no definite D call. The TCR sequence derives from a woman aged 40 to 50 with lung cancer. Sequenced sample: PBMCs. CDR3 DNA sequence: TGTGCCAGCAGTTACCCAACTGAGTATAATTCACCCCTCCACTTT. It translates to CASSYPTEYNSPLHF.